This T cell receptor (beta chain) appears in the sequencing data of a study of T cells in Graves' hyperthyroidism and ophthalmopathy. Notes on the study in general: Researchers found most expanded thyroid clonotypes above 0.001 in blood as well.

Investigators excluded patients with uncontrolled infection, other autoimmune disease, pregnancy or lactation. On this clonotype itself: No antigen is known for it.

The CDR3 regions of TCR beta were amplified from RNA transcripts. The HTBI primer set drove a first-round RT-PCR of the TCR CDR3. TCRdb used MiXCR to reprocess the multiplex PCR reads, holding one entry per CDR3 protein. The sample records around 620,000 distinct CDR3 sequences, under 60% being singletons. Input material: peripheral blood or thyroid tissue (not recorded which). The source is an adult woman with Graves' disease, either hyperthyroidism or ophthalmopathy (not recorded which).

Here the CDR3 reads CASSDWDPDRDNYGYTF. The CDR3, as DNA: TGTGCCAGCAGTGACTGGGATCCGGACAGGGATAACTATGGCTACACCTTC. This chain links TRBV25-1 with TRBJ1-2; 8 nucleotides agree with TRBD1. Germline assignment: CDR1 MGHDK and CDR2 SYGVNS. V dropped 3 bases and J dropped 1; count of bases not matched to a gene: 10. This CDR3 region has 17 residues.